The present T cell receptor beta chain was sequenced within a study of T cell repertoires in cytomegalovirus infection. Study-level information: In public TCR beta signatures, there were indications of both CMV infection and matching HLA type.

One entry per CDR3 protein, called by TCRdb with MiXCR from the reads. This sample has approximately 500,000 distinct CDR3 sequences, with roughly a third found just once. Study observations and caveats: There were HLA-C-restricted CMV-specific TCR beta clonotypes dominating the ex vivo response. Identification of carriers of CMV plus the relevant HLA was performed using cumulative public TCR beta family frequency.

In germline, CDR1 is ENHRY, CDR2 SYGVKD. V trimming: 6 bases; J trimming: 5 bases; junction bases outside the gene matches: 6. The CDR3 is made up of 14 amino acids. This clonotype was observed a few times. What it binds is not known. The sequences come from cultured PBMCs, collected from culture after CMV antigen stimulation. J is TRBJ1-1 and V is TRBV10-3; 10 bases align to TRBD1. The source is a human donor in good health (CMV status not recorded). Some clones in this sample may be carry-over from other donors' samples. The CDR3, as DNA: TGTGCCATCAGGGGAGGGACAGGGGCGACTGAAGCTTTCTTT. It codes for CAIRGGTGATEAFF.